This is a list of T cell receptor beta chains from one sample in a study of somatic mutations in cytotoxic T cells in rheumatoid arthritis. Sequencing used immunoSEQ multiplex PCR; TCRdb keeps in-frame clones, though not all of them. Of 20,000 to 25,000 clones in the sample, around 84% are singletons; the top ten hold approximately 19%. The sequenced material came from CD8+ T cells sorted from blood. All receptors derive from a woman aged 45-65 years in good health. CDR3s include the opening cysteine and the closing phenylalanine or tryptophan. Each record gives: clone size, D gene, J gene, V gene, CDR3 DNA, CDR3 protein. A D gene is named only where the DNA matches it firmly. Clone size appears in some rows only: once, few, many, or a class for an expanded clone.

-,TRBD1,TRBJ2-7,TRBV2,TGTGCCAGCAGTGAAGCCAGACAGGGTGTATACGAGCAGTACTTC,CASSEARQGVYEQYF
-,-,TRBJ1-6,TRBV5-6,TGTGCCAGCAGCTTTGGGGGGGGCGGTAATTCACCCCTCCACTTT,CASSFGGGGNSPLHF
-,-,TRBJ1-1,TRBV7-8,TGTGCCAGCAGCTCCTCCGTAGGGACCGCCAACACTGAAGCTTTCTTT,CASSSSVGTANTEAFF
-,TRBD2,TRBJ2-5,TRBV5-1,TGCGCCAGCAGCTCCGGACTAGCGGGGGGGGATGAAGAGACCCAGTACTTC,CASSSGLAGGDEETQYF
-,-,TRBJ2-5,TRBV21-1,TGTGCCAGCAACCCGGGGCTTCAACCCAAAGAGACCCAGTACTTC,CASNPGLQPKETQYF
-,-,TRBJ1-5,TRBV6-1,TGTGCCAGCAGCGAAGAAAGCAGCAATCAGCCCCAGCATTTT,CASSEESSNQPQHF
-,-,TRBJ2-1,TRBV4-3,TGCGCCAGCAGCCTGAAGGGGCATAATGAGCAGTTCTTC,CASSLKGHNEQFF
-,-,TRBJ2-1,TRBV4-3,TGCGCCAGCAGCCAAGATCTGGAGGGCTCCTACAATGAGCAGTTCTTC,CASSQDLEGSYNEQFF
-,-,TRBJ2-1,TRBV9,TGTGCCAGCAGCGCCAGGGATGAGCAGTTCTTC,CASSARDEQFF
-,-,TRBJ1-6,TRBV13,TGTGCCAGCAGCCCCGTTACCACGAACAATAATTCACCCCTCCACTTT,CASSPVTTNNNSPLHF
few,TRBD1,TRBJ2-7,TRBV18,TGTGCCAGCTCACCTGGACAGGGGCCCTCGCCCTACGAGCAGTACTTC,CASSPGQGPSPYEQYF
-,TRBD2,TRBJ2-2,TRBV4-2,TGTGCCAGCAGCCACTCATACTCCGGGACTAGCGGGGGGGCCTTCCCCGGGGAGCTGTTTTTT,CASSHSYSGTSGGAFPGELFF
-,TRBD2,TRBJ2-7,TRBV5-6,TGTGCCAGCAGCTTCGGGACTAGCGGGGGGCGAGAGCAGTACTTC,CASSFGTSGGREQYF
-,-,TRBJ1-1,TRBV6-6,TGTGCCAGCAGTTACCTAGGCAGAGTGAACACTGAAGCTTTCTTT,CASSYLGRVNTEAFF
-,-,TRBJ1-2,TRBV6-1,TGTGCCAGCAGTGAATTTGTGGTCTTTAGTGAATCAGGGTCCCCGAGTTACCCCTACTTC,CASSEFVVFSESGSPSYPYF
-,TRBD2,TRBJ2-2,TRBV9,TGTGCCAGCAGCGTAGGTGGACTAGCGGGAACCGGGGAGCTGTTTTTT,CASSVGGLAGTGELFF
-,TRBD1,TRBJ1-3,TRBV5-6,TGTGCCAGCAGCGACACAGGGGCAGGGGGAAACACCATATATTTT,CASSDTGAGGNTIYF
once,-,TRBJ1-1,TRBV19,TGTGCCAGTAGTATAGATCCTAGGTCCCCCCCGGACACTGAAGCTTTCTTT,CASSIDPRSPPDTEAFF
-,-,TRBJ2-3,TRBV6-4,TGTGCCAGCAGTGAGTCGGGGGAAGATACGCAGTATTTT,CASSESGEDTQYF
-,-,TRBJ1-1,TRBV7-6,TGTGCCAGCAGCCCGGGGGGGCTAGCCCCTGAAGCTTTCTTT,CASSPGGLAPEAFF
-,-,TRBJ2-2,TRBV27,TGTGCCAGCAGTTTAGACCGGGGGTCCTTCGGGGAGCTGTTTTTT,CASSLDRGSFGELFF
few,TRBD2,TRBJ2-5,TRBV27,TGTGCCAGCAGTTCAGGCCTAGCGGAAGAGACCCAGTACTTC,CASSSGLAEETQYF
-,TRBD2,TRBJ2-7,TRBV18,TGTGCCAGCTCACCACGGGGGGGGATGTCCTCTTCCCCGTTCTACGAGCAGTACTTC,CASSPRGGMSSSPFYEQYF
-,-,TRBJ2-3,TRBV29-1,TGCAGCGTTGATTGGGTGAGTGCCAGGGGCACAGATACGCAGTATTTT,CSVDWVSARGTDTQYF
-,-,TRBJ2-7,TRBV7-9,TGTGCCAGCAGCGCGGACGGCGCGTTCGAGGGCGAGCAGTACTTC,CASSADGAFEGEQYF
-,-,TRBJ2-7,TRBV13,TGTGCCAGCAGCTTAGGCCTAAATACAGGGACACTCTACGAGCAGTACTTC,CASSLGLNTGTLYEQYF
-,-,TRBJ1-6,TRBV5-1,TGCGCCAGCAGCTTGGATCCGGGGGCTTCACCCCTCCACTTT,CASSLDPGASPLHF
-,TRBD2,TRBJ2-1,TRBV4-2,TGTGCCAGCAGCCAAACCCTAGCGGGGGGTAAAAATGAGCAGTTCTTC,CASSQTLAGGKNEQFF
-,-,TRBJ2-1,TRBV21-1,TGTGCCAGCAGCAAAAAGTTACAAGGTTCGCGGGGGAATGAGCAGTTCTTC,CASSKKLQGSRGNEQFF
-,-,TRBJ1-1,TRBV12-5,TGTGCTAGTGGTTTGGTAATTAACAGCTTGAACACTGAAGCTTTCTTT,CASGLVINSLNTEAFF
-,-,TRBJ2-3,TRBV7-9,TGTGCCAGCAGCTTAGCGTCGGGGGACACAGATACGCAGTATTTT,CASSLASGDTDTQYF
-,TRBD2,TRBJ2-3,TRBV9,TGTGCCAGCAGCGTGGAGACTAGCGGGGGGGCAGATACGCAGTATTTT,CASSVETSGGADTQYF
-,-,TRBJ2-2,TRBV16,TGTGCCAGCAGCCCCTACCCCGACGGAGGCGGGGAGCTGTTTTTT,CASSPYPDGGGELFF
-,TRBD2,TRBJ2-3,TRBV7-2,TGTGCCAGCAGCTTATCCGCGGGGGGGGGCACAGATACGCAGTATTTT,CASSLSAGGGTDTQYF
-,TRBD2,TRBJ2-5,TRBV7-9,TGTGCCAGCAGCTTCCGACTAGCGGGCGTCCAAGAGACCCAGTACTTC,CASSFRLAGVQETQYF
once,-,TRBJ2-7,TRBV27,TGTGCCAGCAGTTCCCCCCCCTTCGTTGGCCGGGGGTTAGAGGAGCAGTACTTC,CASSSPPFVGRGLEEQYF
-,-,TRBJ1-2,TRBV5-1,TGCGCCAGCAGCTTGGGAGGGGGAAATGGCTACACCTTC,CASSLGGGNGYTF
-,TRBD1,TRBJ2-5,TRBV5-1,TGCGCCAGCAGCTCGGGACAGCAAGAGACCCAGTACTTC,CASSSGQQETQYF
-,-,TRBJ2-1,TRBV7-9,TGTGCCAGCAGCCGGAGGGCGGGCGAAGGTCACAATGAGCAGTTCTTC,CASSRRAGEGHNEQFF
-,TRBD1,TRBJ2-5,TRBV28,TGTGCCAGCAACCTTCAGACAGGGGGCGCCCGGGACGAATGGGTCCAAGAGACCCAGTACTTC,CASNLQTGGARDEWVQETQYF
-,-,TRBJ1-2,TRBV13,TGTGCCATTCAGGAGTACTATGGCTACACCTTC,CAIQEYYGYTF
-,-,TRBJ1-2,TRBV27,TGTGCCAGCAGTCACGGGGAGTACTATGGCTACACCTTC,CASSHGEYYGYTF
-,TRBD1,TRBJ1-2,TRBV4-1,TGCGCCAGCAGCCCTTACCAGGGACAGGGTAAAAGTTATGGCTACACCTTC,CASSPYQGQGKSYGYTF
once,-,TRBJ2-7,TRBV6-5,TGTGCCAGCAGTTACCAACCGGGACCCCGCTACGAGCAGTACTTC,CASSYQPGPRYEQYF
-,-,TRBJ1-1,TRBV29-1,TGCAGCGTTGAAATCGGACAAATGAACACTGAAGCTTTCTTT,CSVEIGQMNTEAFF
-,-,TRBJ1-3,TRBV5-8,TGTGCCAGCAGCTTGGATAGGCAGGCCAGCTCTGGAAACACCATATATTTT,CASSLDRQASSGNTIYF
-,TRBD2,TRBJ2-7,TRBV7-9,TGTGCCAGCAGCTCATTATCCGGGACTAGCGGGGGGGAACCCTACGAGCAGTACTTC,CASSSLSGTSGGEPYEQYF
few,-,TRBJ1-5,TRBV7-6,TGTGCCAGCAGCTTAAACAATCAGGATCAGCCCCAGCATTTT,CASSLNNQDQPQHF
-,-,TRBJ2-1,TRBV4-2,TGTGCCAGCAGCCAAGAATCCGGCCACAATGAGCAGTTCTTC,CASSQESGHNEQFF
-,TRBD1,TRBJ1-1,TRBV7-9,TGTGCCAGCAGCTCTGGACAGGGCATGAACACTGAAGCTTTCTTT,CASSSGQGMNTEAFF
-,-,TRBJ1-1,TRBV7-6,TGTGCCAGCAGCTCCCGGAGGAACACTGAAGCTTTCTTT,CASSSRRNTEAFF
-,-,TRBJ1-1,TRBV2,TGTGCCAGCAGTGAAGTGGGGAGGGACACTGAAGCTTTCTTT,CASSEVGRDTEAFF
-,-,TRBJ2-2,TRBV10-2,TGCGCCAGCAGCGGACTTTTCCAGAACACCGGGGAGCTGTTTTTT,CASSGLFQNTGELFF
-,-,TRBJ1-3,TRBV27,TGTGCCAGCAGTAAGGAGGGCAGCTCTGGAAACACCATATATTTT,CASSKEGSSGNTIYF
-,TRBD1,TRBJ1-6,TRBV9,TGTGCCAGCAGCGGGGACAGGTTGGATTCACCCCTCCACTTT,CASSGDRLDSPLHF
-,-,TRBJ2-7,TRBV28,TGTGCCAGCAGTAGAATCGGCCGGGTCGAGCAGTACTTC,CASSRIGRVEQYF
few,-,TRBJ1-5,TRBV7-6,TGTGCCAGCAGCTCTGACAGGAATCAGCCCCAGCATTTT,CASSSDRNQPQHF
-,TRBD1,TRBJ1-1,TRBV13,TGTGCCAGCAGCCCAGGACAGGGCGTGAACACTGAAGCTTTCTTT,CASSPGQGVNTEAFF
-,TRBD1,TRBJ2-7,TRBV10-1,TGCGCCAGCAGCCCGGGACAGAGATACGAGCAGTACTTC,CASSPGQRYEQYF